These 18 T cell receptor beta chains originate from one sample sequenced in a study of blood T cells in healthy people across ages. With a J-beta primer mix and a sample-barcoded 5' primer, a second PCR ran about 6 to 11 cycles. One entry per CDR3 protein results from TCRdb running MiXCR on the 5' RACE reads. Found here are hundreds of thousands of distinct CDR3 sequences, around three fifths of them singletons; the top ten hold approximately 40%. Specimen: blood. All receptors derive from a man in his 60s in good health.

The chain joins TRBV5-6 to TRBJ1-4; 12 nucleotides line up with TRBD1. This CDR3 region has 15 residues. Germline lookup yields CDR1 SGHDT and CDR2 YYEEEE. Trimming at V came to 3 bases and at J to 5 bases, leaving 2 bases not matched to a gene. This chain's CDR3 is CASSSGQGANEKLFF. CDR3 nucleotide sequence: TGTGCCAGCAGCTCGGGACAGGGGGCAAATGAAAAACTGTTTTTT.

This chain connects TRBV7-7 to TRBJ2-2, with D unclear. CDR3 size: 14 residues. Trimming removed 5 bases from V and 1 base from J, with 8 bases in between. Germline CDR1 SSHAT, CDR2 FNYEAQ (reference sequence). The CDR3, as DNA: TGTGCCAGCAGCGTAACTTGGAACACCGGGGAGCTGTTTTTT. It codes for CASSVTWNTGELFF.

This clonotype has just a few counts. A much larger clone differs from this one at a single base, so this may be a read error. The chain couples TRBV10-2 to TRBJ2-5, with D tentatively TRBD1 (5 bases). The germline CDR1 and CDR2 sequences are WSHSY and SAAADI. CDR3 length: 16 amino acids. Trimming took off 7 bases at V and 11 bases at J, with 29 bases between the two ends. The CDR3 nucleotides read TGCGCCAGCACCCCCAGGCTCGGCGGACAAAACAATGAGCAGTACTTC. Translated, it gives CASTPRLGGQNNEQYF.

A word on this clonotype: A much larger clone differs by one base, so this may be a read error. The CDR3 region is CASSLTSGEARETQYF. The CDR3 bases are TGCGCCAGCAGCTTAACTAGCGGGGAGGCGCGAGAGACCCAGTACTTC. The chain links TRBV5-1 to TRBJ2-5; 10 bases fit TRBD2. The J segment lost 4 bases and the V segment lost 2 bases, leaving 8 bases of the junction unmatched. The CDR3 has 16 amino acids. The germline V gene encodes CDR1 SGHRS and CDR2 YFSETQ.

The rearrangement uses TRBV6-5 and TRBJ2-1; 11 positions match TRBD1. V shed 6 bases, J shed 2 bases, and the junction held 6 bases outside the gene matches. The CDR3 consists of 16 residues. Germline CDR1 MNHEY, CDR2 SVGAGI. The CDR3 sequence is CASRRGQGATYNEQFF. DNA of the CDR3: TGTGCCAGCAGACGCGGACAGGGGGCCACCTACAATGAGCAGTTCTTC.

This CDR3 is CASTATRSGANVLTF. CDR3 DNA: TGTGCCAGCACAGCGACCAGGTCTGGGGCCAACGTCCTGACTTTC. The chain has TRBV2 and TRBJ2-6; D is undetermined. The CDR3 spans 15 residues. Per the germline V gene, CDR1 is SNHLY and CDR2 is FYNNEI. V shed 7 bases and J shed 1 base, with 11 bases lying between them.

In this sample, this clonotype turned up a few times. A much more abundant neighbour one base away suggests this may be a read error. This rearrangement joins TRBV5-1 to TRBJ1-1, with D maybe TRBD1 (5 bases). This CDR3 has 15 residues. The V gene's germline CDR1 is SGHRS and CDR2 YFSETQ. CDR3 DNA sequence: TGCGCCAGCAGCTTGCTGCAGGGCGATTACACTGTAGCTTTCTTT. This sequence encodes CASSLLQGDYTVAFF.

The chain is built from TRBV9 and TRBJ2-7, with a tentative D call TRBD2 (6 bases). Trimming removed 0 bases from V and 1 base from J, with 17 bases in between. Germline V gene data show CDR1 as SGDLS and CDR2 as YYNGEE. The CDR3 runs to 17 residues. This CDR3 is CASSVATSNAGSYEQYF. For the CDR3, the DNA is TGTGCCAGCAGCGTAGCTACGTCCAATGCGGGGTCCTACGAGCAGTACTTC.

The chain has TRBV10-3 and TRBJ2-7; D is perhaps TRBD1 (6 bases). The CDR3 totals 12 residues. Looked up from germline, CDR1 is ENHRY and CDR2 is SYGVKD. V was cut by 6 bases and J by 2 bases, with 8 bases left in between. CDR3 region: CAIRGAAYEQYF. The CDR3 DNA reads TGTGCCATCAGGGGGGCGGCCTACGAGCAGTACTTC.

This rearrangement joins TRBV6-6 to TRBJ1-1; D gene unclear. Germline V gene lookup returns CDR1 MNHNY and CDR2 SVGAGI (reference sequence). CDR3 length equals 15 residues. Trimming removed 4 bases at V and 1 base at J, with 13 bases between. The CDR3 coding sequence is TGTGCCAGCAGTTCCAGGAACATGGGGAACACTGAAGCTTTCTTT. This translates into CASSSRNMGNTEAFF.

The V call is TRBV5-1, the J call TRBJ2-4, with a possible D match to TRBD2 (6 bases). Looked up from germline, CDR1 is SGHRS and CDR2 is YFSETQ. This CDR3 has 14 amino acids. V was shortened by 0 bases and J by 8 bases, with 12 bases between the two germline ends. The DNA of the CDR3 is TGCGCCAGCAGCTTGGCTCCCGGAGGGGACATTCAGTACTTC. As protein: CASSLAPGGDIQYF. Full variable domain (outside the CDR3, taken from reference TRBV5-1 and TRBJ2-4): KAGVTQTPRYLIKTRGQQVTLSCSPISGHRSVSWYQQTPGQGLQFLFEYFSETQRNKGNFPGRFSGRQFSNSRSEMNVSTLELGDSALYLCASSLAPGGDIQYFGAGTRLSVL.

The chain is built from TRBV29-1 and TRBJ2-5; D may be TRBD2 (6 bases). Trimming removed 7 bases from V and 3 bases from J, with 12 bases in between. The CDR3 is 12 residues long. Per the germline V gene, CDR1 is SQVTM and CDR2 is ANQGSEA. The CDR3 loop is CSARLGEETQYF. CDR3 sequence (DNA): TGCAGCGCCCGACTAGGAGAAGAGACCCAGTACTTC. Looking up the rest from reference TRBV29-1 and TRBJ2-5 gives the full variable domain: SAVISQKPSRDICQRGTSLTIQCQVDSQVTMMFWYRQQPGQSLTLIATANQGSEATYESGFVIDKFPISRPNLTFSTLTVSNMSPEDSSIYLCSARLGEETQYFGPGTRLLVL.

This chain joins TRBV6-1 and TRBJ1-1, with D tentatively TRBD1 (5 bases). CDR1 and CDR2 (germline): MNHNS, SASEGT. CDR3 length: 13 residues. V was shortened by 10 bases and J by 4 bases, with 16 bases between the two germline ends. CDR3 sequence: CATPQDRGTEAFF. The CDR3 nucleotides are TGTGCCACCCCACAGGATCGGGGCACTGAAGCTTTCTTT.

This rearrangement joins TRBV28 to TRBJ2-7; a possible D gene is TRBD2 (5 bases). Between the trimmed V and J ends, which lost 4 bases and 2 bases, there was a span of 15 bases. The CDR3 is 15 amino acids. Germline V gives CDR1 MDHEN, CDR2 SYDVKM. The CDR3 reads CASSSSERATYEQYF. CDR3 DNA sequence: TGTGCCAGCAGTTCATCCGAGAGGGCCACCTACGAGCAGTACTTC.

The table lists this clonotype with a few counts. This chain links TRBV6-2 or TRBV6-3 with TRBJ2-1, with no clear D. CDR3 length equals 13 residues. Germline V gene sequence: CDR1 MNHEY, CDR2 SVGEGT. V lost 6 bases and J 3 bases, leaving 9 bases between the germline ends. Here the CDR3 DNA reads TGTGCCAGCAGACCCCCTAGCTACAATGAGCAGTTCTTC. Its translation is CASRPPSYNEQFF.

This clonotype has more than one count but fewer than ten. The chain links TRBV28 to TRBJ2-7, with TRBD1 matching over 9 bases. Germline V gene sequence: CDR1 MDHEN, CDR2 SYDVKM. The CDR3 has 15 amino acids. V trimming: 6 bases; J trimming: 4 bases; junction bases outside the gene matches: 10. CDR3 protein: CASRRITGGLYEQYF. The CDR3 DNA sequence: TGTGCCAGCAGGAGGATAACAGGGGGCTTATACGAGCAGTACTTC. The full variable domain, in which reference TRBV28 and TRBJ2-7 provide the parts outside the CDR3, is DVKVTQSSRYLVKRTGEKVFLECVQDMDHENMFWYRQDPGLGLRLIYFSYDVKMKEKGDIPEGYSVSREKKERFSLILESASTNQTSMYLCASRRITGGLYEQYFGPGTRLTVT.

The V call is TRBV5-1, the J call TRBJ1-2, with a weak D call TRBD1 (6 bases). The germline V and J ends were trimmed by 2 bases and 3 bases, with 11 bases remaining between them. Germline V gene data show CDR1 as SGHRS and CDR2 as YFSETQ. This CDR3 has 14 residues. CDR3 coding DNA: TGCGCCAGCAGCTTTTCAGGGGATTACTATGGCTACACCTTC. Its translation is CASSFSGDYYGYTF. The variable domain in full, with the rest retrieved from reference TRBV5-1 and TRBJ1-2, is KAGVTQTPRYLIKTRGQQVTLSCSPISGHRSVSWYQQTPGQGLQFLFEYFSETQRNKGNFPGRFSGRQFSNSRSEMNVSTLELGDSALYLCASSFSGDYYGYTFGSGTRLTVV.

The rearrangement uses TRBV10-3 and TRBJ1-2; the match to TRBD1 covers 8 bases. Germline trimming cut 4 bases from V and 4 bases from J; bases unmatched to any gene: 2. Germline CDR1 ENHRY, CDR2 SYGVKD. The CDR3 loop spans 13 amino acids. Here the CDR3 DNA reads TGTGCCATCAGTGGGACAGGGCGCTATGGCTACACCTTC. Encoded protein: CAISGTGRYGYTF.